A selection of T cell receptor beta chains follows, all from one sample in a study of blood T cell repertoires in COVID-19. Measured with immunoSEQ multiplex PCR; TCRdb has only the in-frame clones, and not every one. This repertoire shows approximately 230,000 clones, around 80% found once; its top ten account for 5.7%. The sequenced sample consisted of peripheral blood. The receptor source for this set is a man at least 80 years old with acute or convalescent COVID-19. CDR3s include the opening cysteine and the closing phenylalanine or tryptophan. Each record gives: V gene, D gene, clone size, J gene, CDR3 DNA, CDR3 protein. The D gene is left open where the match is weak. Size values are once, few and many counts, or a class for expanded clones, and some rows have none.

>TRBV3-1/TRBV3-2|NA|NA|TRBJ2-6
TGTGCCAGCAGCCCGGGGTTTAGCTCTGGGGCCAACGTCCTGACTTTC
CASSPGFSSGANVLTF
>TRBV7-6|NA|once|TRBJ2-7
TGTGCCAGCAGCTTATTGGAGGAGGGATCCAACTACGAGCAGTACTTC
CASSLLEEGSNYEQYF
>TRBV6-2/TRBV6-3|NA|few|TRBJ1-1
TGTGCCAGCAGTTGGGCAGTTGTGAACACTGAAGCTTTCTTT
CASSWAVVNTEAFF
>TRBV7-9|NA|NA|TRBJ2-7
TGTGCCAGCAGTTTAGGGCAGGGGCGTTTATACGAGCAGTACTTC
CASSLGQGRLYEQYF
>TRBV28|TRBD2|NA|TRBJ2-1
TGTGCCAGCAGTCCCCATAGCGGGAGAACCGAGCAGTTCTTC
CASSPHSGRTEQFF
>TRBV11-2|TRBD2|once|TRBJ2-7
TGTGCCAGCAGCCCGGGACTAGCGGGACGCGAGCAGTACTTC
CASSPGLAGREQYF
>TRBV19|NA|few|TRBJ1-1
TGTGCCAGTAGCGCGCCCTTAGGACGGGCGGGGACTAACACTGAAGCTTTCTTT
CASSAPLGRAGTNTEAFF
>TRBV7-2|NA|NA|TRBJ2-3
TGTGCCAGCAGACTAGTCGGGGTAGATACGCAGTATTTT
CASRLVGVDTQYF
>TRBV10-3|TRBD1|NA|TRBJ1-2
TGTGCCATCAGCGGACAGGGTAGTAACTATGGCTACACCTTC
CAISGQGSNYGYTF
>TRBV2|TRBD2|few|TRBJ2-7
TGTGCCAGCAGCGACGCACTAGCGAAGGGCGAGCAGTACTTC
CASSDALAKGEQYF
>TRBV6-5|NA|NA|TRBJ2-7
TGTGCCAGCAGTATCCGACAGCCCTACGAGCAGTACTTC
CASSIRQPYEQYF
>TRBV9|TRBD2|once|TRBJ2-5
TGTGCCAGCGGCGAGCGGGGACGGTACCAAGAGACCCAGTACTTC
CASGERGRYQETQYF
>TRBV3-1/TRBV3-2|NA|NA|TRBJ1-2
TGTGCCAGCAGCCAACGTTCAGGCGGCTACACCTTC
CASSQRSGGYTF
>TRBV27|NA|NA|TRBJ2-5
TGTGCCAGCAGTACCCAGTACCAAGAGACCCAGTACTTC
CASSTQYQETQYF
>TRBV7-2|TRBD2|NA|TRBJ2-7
TGTGCCAGCAGCTCCGGAAGAGGACTAGCGGGAACCTACGAGCAGTACTTC
CASSSGRGLAGTYEQYF
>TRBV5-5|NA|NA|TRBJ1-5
TGTGCCAGCAGCCCGGCCCCAGGGCAGCCCCAGCATTTT
CASSPAPGQPQHF
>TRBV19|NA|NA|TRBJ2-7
TGTGCCAGTAGTATCACCGACAGCCTAAGCTCCTACGAGCAGTACTTC
CASSITDSLSSYEQYF
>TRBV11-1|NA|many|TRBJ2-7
TGTGCCAGCAGCGCCGGGGGCTACGAGCAGTACTTC
CASSAGGYEQYF
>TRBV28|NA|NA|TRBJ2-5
TGTGCCAGCAGTCCCAGCGCCAGTAGGGAGACCCAGTACTTC
CASSPSASRETQYF
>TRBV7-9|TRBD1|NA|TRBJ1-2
TGTGCCACCGTGGACAGGGTGGCGACGGGCTATGGCTACACCTTC
CATVDRVATGYGYTF
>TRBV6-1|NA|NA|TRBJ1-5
TGTGCCAGCAGTGAAAGCGGGGGGCGGCAGCCCCAGCATTTT
CASSESGGRQPQHF
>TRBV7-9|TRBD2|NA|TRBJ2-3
TGTGCCAGCAGCTTAGGGACTAGCGGTGATACGCAGTATTTT
CASSLGTSGDTQYF
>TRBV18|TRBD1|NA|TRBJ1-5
TGTGCCAGCTCACCAGGGACAGGGGATCTTCAGCCCCAGCATTTT
CASSPGTGDLQPQHF
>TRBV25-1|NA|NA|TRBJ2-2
TGTGCCAGCAGTGGTCACTCAGGGCAGACGAACACCGGGGAGCTGTTTTTT
CASSGHSGQTNTGELFF
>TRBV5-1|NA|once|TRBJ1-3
TGCGCCAGCAGCTTGGAGGGCACGGAGGTTGGAAACACCATATATTTT
CASSLEGTEVGNTIYF
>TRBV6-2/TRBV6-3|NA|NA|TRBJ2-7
TGTGCCAGCAGTCGGGACTCCGGACCGGGCGAGCAGTACTTC
CASSRDSGPGEQYF
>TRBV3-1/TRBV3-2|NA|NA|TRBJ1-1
TGTGCCAGCAGCCACGGAGTGAACACTGAAGCTTTCTTT
CASSHGVNTEAFF
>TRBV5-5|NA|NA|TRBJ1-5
TGTGCCAGCAGCTTCGGAGACGCCAGCAATCAGCCCCAGCATTTT
CASSFGDASNQPQHF
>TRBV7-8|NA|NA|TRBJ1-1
TGTGCCAGCAGCTTGGGACATATGAACACTGAAGCTTTCTTT
CASSLGHMNTEAFF
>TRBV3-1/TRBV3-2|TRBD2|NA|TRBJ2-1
TGTGCCAGCAGCCATTGGACTAGCGGGGGGGCTGGGTTCTTC
CASSHWTSGGAGFF
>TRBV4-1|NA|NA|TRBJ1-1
TGCGCCAGCAGCCAAGATCGTGTGGTCGTAACTAACACTGAAGCTTTCTTT
CASSQDRVVVTNTEAFF
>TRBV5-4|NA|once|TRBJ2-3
TGTGCCAGCAGCTTGGCTTGGGGCCCAGTTTCTGGAGATACGCAGTATTTT
CASSLAWGPVSGDTQYF
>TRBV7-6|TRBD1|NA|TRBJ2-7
TGTGCCAGCAGCTTAGGACAGGGGAGCGACGAGCAGTACTTC
CASSLGQGSDEQYF
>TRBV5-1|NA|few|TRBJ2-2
TGCGCCAGCAGCTTGGTGGCCCCGAACACCGGGGAGCTGTTTTTT
CASSLVAPNTGELFF
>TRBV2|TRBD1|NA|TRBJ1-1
TGTGCCAGCAGTGGAAGCCCCACAGGGGTGACTGAAGCTTTCTTT
CASSGSPTGVTEAFF
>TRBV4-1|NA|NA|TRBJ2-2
TGCGCCAGCAGCCTGACAGCGAACACCGGGGAGCTGTTTTTT
CASSLTANTGELFF
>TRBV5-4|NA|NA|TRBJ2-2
TGTGCCAGCAGCTGGGGCAGGGCGAACACCGGGGAGCTGTTTTTT
CASSWGRANTGELFF
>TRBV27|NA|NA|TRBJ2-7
TGTGCCAGCAGTGAGGTTGGGTTGCACGAGCAGTACTTC
CASSEVGLHEQYF
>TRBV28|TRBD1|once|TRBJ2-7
TGTGCCAGCAGCTCCGACAGGGGAGTGAGTCGCGAGCAGTACTTC
CASSSDRGVSREQYF
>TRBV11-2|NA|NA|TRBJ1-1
TGTGCCAGCAGCTACGCGGGGGGGAACACTGAAGCTTTCTTT
CASSYAGGNTEAFF
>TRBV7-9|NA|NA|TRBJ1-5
TGTGCCAGCAGCTTAGGTGGGGCGATCGGGCAGCCCCAGCATTTT
CASSLGGAIGQPQHF
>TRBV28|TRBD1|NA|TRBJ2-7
TGTGCCAGCACGGGACAGGGAGTTGGCGAGCAGTACTTC
CASTGQGVGEQYF
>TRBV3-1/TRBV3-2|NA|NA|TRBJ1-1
TGTGCCAGCAGCCAGGGTCAGGGTTGGACTGAAGCTTTCTTT
CASSQGQGWTEAFF
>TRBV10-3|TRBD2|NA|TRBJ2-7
TGTGCCATCGGATGGGGTGGCGGGAGTGGGTACGAGCAGTACTTC
CAIGWGGGSGYEQYF
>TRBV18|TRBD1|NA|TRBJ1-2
TGTGCCAGCTCTTCCCAGACAGGGGGCCTGGACTATGGCTACACCTTC
CASSSQTGGLDYGYTF
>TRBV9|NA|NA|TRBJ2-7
TGTGCCAGCAGCGTAGATTCTGCAGGGGTGACCTACGAGCAGTACTTC
CASSVDSAGVTYEQYF
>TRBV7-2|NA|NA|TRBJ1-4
TGTGCCAGCAGCTTACTACAGGGCGGAGAAAAACTGTTTTTT
CASSLLQGGEKLFF
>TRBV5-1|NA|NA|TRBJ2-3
TGCGCCAGCAGCTTGCGGGCAGGGGCAGATACGCAGTATTTT
CASSLRAGADTQYF
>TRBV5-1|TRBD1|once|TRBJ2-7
TGCGCCAGCAGCTCAACACCGGGACAGGGACTCCACGAGCAGTACTTC
CASSSTPGQGLHEQYF
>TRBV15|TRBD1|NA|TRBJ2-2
TGTGCCACCAGCAGAGATCGTCCAGGGGGTACCACCGGGGAGCTGTTTTTT
CATSRDRPGGTTGELFF
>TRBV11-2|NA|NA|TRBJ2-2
TGTGCCAGCAGCTTAGACAGGGGCTCCGGGGAGCTGTTTTTT
CASSLDRGSGELFF
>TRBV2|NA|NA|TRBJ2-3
TGTGCCATGCCCTACCCCGGACAGTCAGATACGCAGTATTTT
CAMPYPGQSDTQYF
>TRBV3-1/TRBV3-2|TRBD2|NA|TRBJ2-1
TGTGCCAGCAGCCAAATCCCAGGACTAGCGGGGGGGAATGAGCAGTTCTTC
CASSQIPGLAGGNEQFF
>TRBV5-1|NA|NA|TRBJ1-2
TGCGCCAGCAGCTTGGCTCCCACCGAGGGCTACACCTTC
CASSLAPTEGYTF
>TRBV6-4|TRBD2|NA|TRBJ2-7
TGTGCAGACCGCGGGGAGGGAACTAGCGGGAGCTTCGCGGACTCCTACGAGCAGTACTTC
CADRGEGTSGSFADSYEQYF
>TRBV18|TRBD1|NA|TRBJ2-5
TGTGCCAGCTCAAGGACAGGCCAAGAGACCCAGTACTTC
CASSRTGQETQYF
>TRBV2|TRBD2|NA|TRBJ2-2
TGTGCCAGCAGGAGACTAGCGGGGAACACCGGGGAGCTGTTTTTT
CASRRLAGNTGELFF
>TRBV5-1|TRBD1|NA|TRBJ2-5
TGCGCCAGCAGCTTCTCGGGACAGGGCGGCGAGACCCAGTACTTC
CASSFSGQGGETQYF